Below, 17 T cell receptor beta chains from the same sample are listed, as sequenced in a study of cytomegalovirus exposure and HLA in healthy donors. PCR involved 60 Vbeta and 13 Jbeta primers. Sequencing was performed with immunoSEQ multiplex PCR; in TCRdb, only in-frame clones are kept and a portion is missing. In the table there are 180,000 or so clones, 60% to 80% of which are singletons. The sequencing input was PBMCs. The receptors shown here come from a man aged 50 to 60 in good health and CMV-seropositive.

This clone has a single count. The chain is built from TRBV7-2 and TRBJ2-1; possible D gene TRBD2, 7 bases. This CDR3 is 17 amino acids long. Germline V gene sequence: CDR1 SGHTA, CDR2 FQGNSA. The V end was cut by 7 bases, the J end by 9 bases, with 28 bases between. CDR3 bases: TGTGCCAGCACCCTGCGAGGGGCGGGGGCCCGGATAGGTGAGCAGTTCTTC. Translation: CASTLRGAGARIGEQFF.

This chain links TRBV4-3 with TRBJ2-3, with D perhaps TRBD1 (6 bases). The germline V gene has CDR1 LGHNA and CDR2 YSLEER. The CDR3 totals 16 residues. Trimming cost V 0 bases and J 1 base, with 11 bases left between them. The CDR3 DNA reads TGCGCCAGCAGCCAAGAATCGTGGGGGCGCACAGATACGCAGTATTTT. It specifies CASSQESWGRTDTQYF.

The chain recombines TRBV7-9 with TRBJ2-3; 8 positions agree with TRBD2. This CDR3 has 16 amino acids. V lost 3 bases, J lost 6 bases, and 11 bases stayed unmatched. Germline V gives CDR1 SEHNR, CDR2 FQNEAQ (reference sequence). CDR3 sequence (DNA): TGTGCCAGCAGCTTCCCCCCAGCGGGGGTCCTGGATACGCAGTATTTT. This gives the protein CASSFPPAGVLDTQYF. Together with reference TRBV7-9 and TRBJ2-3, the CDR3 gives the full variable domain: DTGVSQNPRHKITKRGQNVTFRCDPISEHNRLYWYRQTLGQGPEFLTYFQNEAQLEKSRLLSDRFSAERPKGSFSTLEIQRTEQGDSAMYLCASSFPPAGVLDTQYFGPGTRLTVL.

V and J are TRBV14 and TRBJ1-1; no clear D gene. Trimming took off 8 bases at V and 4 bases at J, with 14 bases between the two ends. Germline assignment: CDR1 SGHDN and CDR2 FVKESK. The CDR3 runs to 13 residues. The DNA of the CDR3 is TGTGCCAGCTGTCGAGGGTATGGCACTGAAGCTTTCTTT. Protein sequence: CASCRGYGTEAFF. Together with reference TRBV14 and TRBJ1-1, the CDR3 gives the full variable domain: EAGVTQFPSHSVIEKGQTVTLRCDPISGHDNLYWYRRVMGKEIKFLLHFVKESKQDESGMPNNRFLAERTGGTYSTLKVQPAELEDSGVYFCASCRGYGTEAFFGQGTRLTVV.

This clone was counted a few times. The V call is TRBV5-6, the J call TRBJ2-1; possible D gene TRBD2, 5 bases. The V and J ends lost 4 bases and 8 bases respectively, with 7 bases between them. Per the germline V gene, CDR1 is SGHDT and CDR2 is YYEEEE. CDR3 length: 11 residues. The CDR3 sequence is CASSREYEQFF. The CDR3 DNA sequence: TGTGCCAGCAGCCGGGAATATGAGCAGTTCTTC. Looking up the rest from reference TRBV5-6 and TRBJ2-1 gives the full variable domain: DAGVTQSPTHLIKTRGQQVTLRCSPKSGHDTVSWYQQALGQGPQFIFQYYEEEERQRGNFPDRFSGHQFPNYSSELNVNALLLGDSALYLCASSREYEQFFGPGTRLTVL.

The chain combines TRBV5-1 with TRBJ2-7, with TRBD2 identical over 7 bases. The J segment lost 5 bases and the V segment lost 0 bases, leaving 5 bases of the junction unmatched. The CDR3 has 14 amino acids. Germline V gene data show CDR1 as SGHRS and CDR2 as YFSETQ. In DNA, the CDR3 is TGCGCCAGCAGCTTGGCCTCTGGGGGGGACGAGCAGTACTTC. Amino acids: CASSLASGGDEQYF. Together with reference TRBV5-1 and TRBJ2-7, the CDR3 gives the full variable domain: KAGVTQTPRYLIKTRGQQVTLSCSPISGHRSVSWYQQTPGQGLQFLFEYFSETQRNKGNFPGRFSGRQFSNSRSEMNVSTLELGDSALYLCASSLASGGDEQYFGPGTRLTVT.

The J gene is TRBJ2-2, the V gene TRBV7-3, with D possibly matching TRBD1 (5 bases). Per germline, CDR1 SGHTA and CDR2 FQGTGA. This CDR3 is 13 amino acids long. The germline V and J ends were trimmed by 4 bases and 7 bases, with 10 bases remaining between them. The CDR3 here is CASSSSGFGELFF. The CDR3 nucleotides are TGTGCCAGCAGCTCCTCAGGGTTCGGGGAGCTGTTTTTT.

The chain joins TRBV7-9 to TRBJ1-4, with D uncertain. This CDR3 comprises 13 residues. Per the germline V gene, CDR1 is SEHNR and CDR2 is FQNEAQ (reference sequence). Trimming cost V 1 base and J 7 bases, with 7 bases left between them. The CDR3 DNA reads TGTGCCAGCAGCTTAGGAGCCCGTGAAAAACTGTTTTTT. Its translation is CASSLGAREKLFF.

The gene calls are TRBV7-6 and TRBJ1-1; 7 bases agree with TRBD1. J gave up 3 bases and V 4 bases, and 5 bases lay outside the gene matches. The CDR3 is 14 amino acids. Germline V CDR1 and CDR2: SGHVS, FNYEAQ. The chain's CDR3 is CASSSNQGDTEAFF. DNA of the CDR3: TGTGCCAGCAGCTCGAACCAGGGGGACACTGAAGCTTTCTTT.

The CDR3 region is CASSFFRDSTRSLNYGYTF. The CDR3, as DNA: TGTGCCAGCAGCTTTTTCCGGGACAGCACCCGGAGCCTTAACTATGGCTACACCTTC. The chain couples TRBV5-6 to TRBJ1-2, with 7 bases fitting TRBD1. The CDR3 sequence is 19 residues long. Looked up from germline, CDR1 is SGHDT and CDR2 is YYEEEE. V lost 2 bases and J lost 1; bases outside the gene matches: 17.

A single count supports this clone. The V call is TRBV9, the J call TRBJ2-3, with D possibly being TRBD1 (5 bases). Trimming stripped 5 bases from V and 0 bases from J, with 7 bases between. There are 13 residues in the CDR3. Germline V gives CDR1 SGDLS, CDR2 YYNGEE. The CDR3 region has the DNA TGTGCCAGCAGGGGGCCTAGCACAGATACGCAGTATTTT. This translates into CASRGPSTDTQYF.

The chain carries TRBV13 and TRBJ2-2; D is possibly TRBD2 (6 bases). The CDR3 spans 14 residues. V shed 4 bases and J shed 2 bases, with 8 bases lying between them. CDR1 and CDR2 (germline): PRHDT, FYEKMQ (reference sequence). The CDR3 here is CASSSGVNTGELFF. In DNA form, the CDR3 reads TGTGCCAGCAGCTCGGGGGTAAACACCGGGGAGCTGTTTTTT.

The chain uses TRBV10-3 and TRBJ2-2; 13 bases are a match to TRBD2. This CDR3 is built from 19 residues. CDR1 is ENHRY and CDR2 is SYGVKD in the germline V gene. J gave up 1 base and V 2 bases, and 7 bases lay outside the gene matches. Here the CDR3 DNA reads TGTGCCATCAGTGAGCCCGGGACTAGCGGGGTCCTGAACACCGGGGAGCTGTTTTTT. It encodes CAISEPGTSGVLNTGELFF.

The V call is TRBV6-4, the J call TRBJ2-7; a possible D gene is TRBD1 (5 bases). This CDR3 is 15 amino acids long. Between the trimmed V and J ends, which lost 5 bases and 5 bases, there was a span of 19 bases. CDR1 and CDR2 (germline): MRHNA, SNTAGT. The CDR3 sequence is CASSLTATYNNEQYV. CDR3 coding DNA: TGTGCCAGCAGTCTGACAGCTACTTACAACAACGAGCAGTACGTC.

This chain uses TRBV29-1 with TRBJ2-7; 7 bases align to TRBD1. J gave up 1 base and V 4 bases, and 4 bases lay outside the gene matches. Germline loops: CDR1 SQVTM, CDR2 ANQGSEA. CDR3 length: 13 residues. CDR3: CSVAGTVSYEQYF. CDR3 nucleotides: TGCAGCGTTGCCGGGACAGTATCCTACGAGCAGTACTTC.

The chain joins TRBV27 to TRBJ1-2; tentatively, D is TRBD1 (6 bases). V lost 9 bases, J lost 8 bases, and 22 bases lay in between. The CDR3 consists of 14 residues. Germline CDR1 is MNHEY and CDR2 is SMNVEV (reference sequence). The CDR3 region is CASSPRDTGRGYTF. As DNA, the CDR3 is TGTGCCAGTTCCCCCCGGGACACCGGGCGGGGCTACACCTTC.

The CDR3 DNA sequence: TGTGCCAGCAGCTTAGGCGTCCAGGGGGGATCACCCCTCCACTTT. Protein product: CASSLGVQGGSPLHF. The chain employs TRBV7-2 and TRBJ1-6, with 7 bases identical to TRBD1. Trimming took 1 base from V and 10 from J; bases not matched to a gene: 7. This CDR3 has 15 amino acids. CDR1 is SGHTA, CDR2 FQGNSA, per germline.